This TCR beta chain stems from a study of naive and memory T cell subsets. The study, taken as a whole, reports: Possibly reflecting memory cells re-expressing CD45RA, a few larger clonotypes occurred in naive repertoires, especially CD8. Clonotypes are single alpha or beta chains, not paired receptors. Over 85% of naive TCR sequences appeared only once after error correction, unlike memory subsets.

Two oligonucleotides, mixed equimolar, formed the beta constant-region primer covering TRBC1 and TRBC2. Four rounds of PCR amplified the ligated cDNA using nested alpha and beta constant-region primers plus SP2. A 12-nucleotide UMI and the SP2 primer were added to the cDNA 3' end by oligonucleotide ligation. TCRdb itself ran the UMI-ligation and nested PCR reads through MiXCR, one entry per CDR3 protein. The top ten clones hold around 0.63% of a sample with approximately 140,000 distinct CDR3 sequences, more than 15% of them seen once. V lost 7 bases, J lost 4 bases, and 28 bases lay in between. The CDR3 consists of 18 residues. The germline gives CDR1 MNHEY, CDR2 SVGAGI. This clonotype has only a few counts. Its antigen remains unknown.

Sequencing was done on a sample of naive CD8+ T cells from blood. This TCR was recovered from a human donor in good health. This chain links TRBV6-5 with TRBJ1-2, with D possibly matching TRBD1 (5 bases). CDR3 DNA sequence: TGTGCCAGCACCCAGACGAGTTCAGTCCCAGGGTTTAGCTATGGCTACACCTTC. Translating gives CASTQTSSVPGFSYGYTF.